This note documents a single TCR beta chain sequence. Its antigen remains unidentified. Other DNA sequences from this sample encode an identical CDR3 as well. This sample was included in a study of cytomegalovirus exposure and HLA in healthy donors. Findings and limits, study-wide: Later analysis found that TCR beta chains associated with HLA were more clonally expanded than other, equally common chains.

The PCR used 60 Vbeta and 13 Jbeta primers. Sequencing was performed with immunoSEQ multiplex PCR; in TCRdb, only in-frame clones are kept and a portion is missing. The data show about 100,000 clones, with about three quarters seen just once and around 6.1% held by the top ten. There are 12 residues in the CDR3. Trimming cost V 1 base and J 2 bases, with 3 bases left between them. Per germline, CDR1 LNHDA and CDR2 SQIVND (reference sequence). The TCR was taken from a man aged 55-75 years in good health and CMV-seropositive. The chain joins TRBV19 to TRBJ2-7; the D is unclear. Sequencing was performed on PBMCs. Here the CDR3 reads CASSIGAYEQYF. The CDR3 nucleotides are TGTGCCAGTAGTATAGGCGCCTACGAGCAGTACTTC.